Below are 21 T cell receptor beta chains sequenced from a single sample in a study of shared clonotypes between healthy human individuals. This table comes from immunoSEQ multiplex PCR, and its TCRdb copy is limited to in-frame clones, with some not included. In the table there are 1,400,000 or so clones, approximately 98.5% of which are singletons. Input material: naive CD4+ T cells sorted from blood. The subset: CD45RA+ positively selected. These receptors all stem from a man younger than 40 in good health.

The chain uses TRBV11-1 and TRBJ2-6; TRBD2 agrees at 8 bases. Germline V gives CDR1 SGHAT, CDR2 FQDESV (reference sequence). Unmatched junction bases numbered 8, after V lost 5 bases and J lost 2 bases. The CDR3 has 17 amino acids. In DNA, the CDR3 is TGTGCCAGCAGCCTGCGGGGGGATAGGACTGGGGCCAACGTCCTGACTTTC. Translated, it gives CASSLRGDRTGANVLTF.

The J gene is TRBJ2-7, the V gene TRBV7-2; D may correspond to TRBD1 or TRBD2 (5 bases each). CDR3 length equals 16 residues. The germline V gene encodes CDR1 SGHTA and CDR2 FQGNSA. Between the trimmed V and J ends, which lost 5 bases and 3 bases, there was a span of 20 bases. The DNA for the CDR3 is TGTGCCAGCAGCAATCAGGGAGTGGGAAATAACTACGAGCAGTACTTC. Protein product: CASSNQGVGNNYEQYF.

This chain links TRBV5-4 with TRBJ2-7; 12 positions match TRBD2. CDR1 and CDR2 (germline): SGHNT, YYREEE (reference sequence). V was pared by 5 bases and J by 7 bases, with 10 bases of the junction left unmatched. This CDR3 is built from 15 residues. The CDR3 nucleotides read TGTGCCAGCAGTCCCCGACTAGCGGGAGAGCGTGAGCAGTACTTC. Amino acids: CASSPRLAGEREQYF.

This chain connects TRBV6-5 to TRBJ2-7, with TRBD1 identical over 9 bases. CDR1 and CDR2 from the germline V gene are MNHEY and SVGAGI. The CDR3 has 13 residues. The V gene end was trimmed by 8 bases and the J gene end by 5 bases; junction bases not matched to a gene: 7. The CDR3 spells CASRRQGVNEQYF. DNA of the CDR3: TGTGCCAGCCGAAGACAGGGGGTTAACGAGCAGTACTTC.

The V and J genes are TRBV10-3 and TRBJ2-1; 9 positions match TRBD2. Trimming took 7 bases from V and 3 from J; bases not matched to a gene: 10. This CDR3 has 16 residues. CDR1 ENHRY and CDR2 SYGVKD come from the germline V gene. CDR3 in amino acids: CAITDQTSGIYNEQFF. CDR3 nucleotide sequence: TGTGCCATCACCGACCAGACTAGCGGCATCTACAATGAGCAGTTCTTC.

The chain recombines TRBV10-1 with TRBJ2-1; TRBD2 matches 13 bases. Germline CDR1 is WNHNN and CDR2 is SYGVQD (reference sequence). The CDR3 is 17 amino acids. J lost 9 bases, V lost 3 bases, and 11 bases had no gene match. The CDR3 nucleotides are TGCGCCAGCAGTGACTTACGGACTAGCGGGAGTCGGGGTGAGCAGTTCTTC. It encodes CASSDLRTSGSRGEQFF.

The chain links TRBV9 to TRBJ2-2; D unresolved. The V gene's germline CDR1 is SGDLS and CDR2 YYNGEE. The ends were cut back, 0 bases at V and 1 base at J, with 10 bases in the middle. The CDR3 runs to 16 residues. Here the CDR3 DNA reads TGTGCCAGCAGCGTAGGGTCGGCTCAGAACACCGGGGAGCTGTTTTTT. It specifies CASSVGSAQNTGELFF.

This chain connects TRBV2 to TRBJ1-2; D uncertain. V was shortened by 5 bases and J by 5 bases, with 3 bases between the two germline ends. The CDR3 length is 10 residues. Germline CDR1 is SNHLY and CDR2 is FYNNEI. Here the CDR3 reads CASSFYGYTF. CDR3 bases: TGTGCCAGCAGTTTTTATGGCTACACCTTC. The full variable domain, rest sourced from reference TRBV2 and TRBJ1-2, is EPEVTQTPSHQVTQMGQEVILRCVPISNHLYFYWYRQILGQKVEFLVSFYNNEISEKSEIFDDQFSVERPDGSNFTLKIRSTKLEDSAMYFCASSFYGYTFGSGTRLTVV.

The genes are TRBV11-3 and TRBJ2-1, with D tentatively TRBD2 (5 bases). The V and J ends lost 3 bases and 1 base respectively, with 25 bases between them. Germline V gives CDR1 SGHNT, CDR2 YENEEA. The length of the CDR3 is 20 residues. DNA of the CDR3: TGTGCCAGCAGCTTCAGGACTGGCGATAAAGGGTTACAATCCTACAATGAGCAGTTCTTC. Protein sequence: CASSFRTGDKGLQSYNEQFF.

The gene calls are TRBV30 and TRBJ2-2; no definite D call. In germline, CDR1 is GTSNPN, CDR2 SVGIG (reference sequence). With 2 bases removed from V and 2 bases from J, the gap between germline ends came to 6 bases. CDR3 length: 13 amino acids. The CDR3 DNA reads as TGTGCCTGGAGTCCTCTAAACACCGGGGAGCTGTTTTTT. As protein: CAWSPLNTGELFF.

The V call is TRBV18, the J call TRBJ2-1; the D call may be TRBD1 or TRBD2 (6 bases each). The CDR3 extends over 16 amino acids. Germline V gene data show CDR1 as KGHSH and CDR2 as LQKENI. V was trimmed by 3 bases and J by 7 bases, leaving 19 bases between them. CDR3 DNA: TGTGCCAGCTCACCGGCTACAGGGAGGACGGGGAATGAGCAGTTCTTC. Translation gives CASSPATGRTGNEQFF.

J is TRBJ1-2 and V is TRBV10-1; D is unresolved. Germline V gene sequence: CDR1 WNHNN, CDR2 SYGVQD (reference sequence). This CDR3 has 16 residues. The germline V and J ends were trimmed by 5 bases and 4 bases, with 20 bases remaining between them. CDR3 sequence reads: CASSSTVRSKTYGYTF. CDR3 DNA: TGCGCCAGCAGTAGTACTGTAAGATCAAAGACCTATGGCTACACCTTC.

The V call is TRBV29-1, the J call TRBJ1-3; D is uncertain. Per germline, CDR1 SQVTM and CDR2 ANQGSEA. This CDR3 is 13 amino acids long. V lost 7 bases and J lost 0, with 10 bases in between. CDR3 DNA sequence: TGCAGCGGCCGGTCAAACTCTGGAAACACCATATATTTT. Translating it yields CSGRSNSGNTIYF.

V and J are TRBV7-2 and TRBJ1-5, with D unclear. The germline V gene has CDR1 SGHTA and CDR2 FQGNSA. This CDR3 has 12 residues. Trimming shortened V by 4 bases and J by 7 bases, and 8 bases separated the two germline ends. This chain's CDR3 is CASSSRHQPQHF. The CDR3 DNA reads TGTGCCAGCAGCTCGCGCCACCAGCCCCAGCATTTT. Using reference TRBV7-2 and TRBJ1-5 for the parts outside the CDR3, the full variable domain is GAGVSQSPSNKVTEKGKDVELRCDPISGHTALYWYRQSLGQGLEFLIYFQGNSAPDKSGLPSDRFSAERTGGSVSTLTIQRTQQEDSAVYLCASSSRHQPQHFGDGTRLSIL.

V gene TRBV9 combines with J gene TRBJ1-3; 7 bases align to TRBD1. The CDR3 runs to 15 residues. V lost 3 bases to trimming and J lost 4 bases; unmatched junction nucleotides: 7. Germline CDR1 and CDR2: SGDLS and YYNGEE. This chain's CDR3 is CASSDDRAPGNTIYF. As DNA, the CDR3 is TGTGCCAGCAGCGATGACAGGGCACCCGGAAACACCATATATTTT.

The J gene is TRBJ1-4, the V gene TRBV10-3; the D is unclear. Germline V gives CDR1 ENHRY, CDR2 SYGVKD. This CDR3 has 12 amino acids. V lost 4 bases and J 8 bases, leaving 8 bases between the germline ends. The CDR3 DNA reads TGTGCCATCAGTGCGGTCCGGGAAAAACTGTTTTTT. It codes for CAISAVREKLFF.

The V and J genes are TRBV4-3 and TRBJ2-7, with D uncertain. Germline lookup yields CDR1 LGHNA and CDR2 YSLEER. This CDR3 region has 14 residues. Trimming cost V 0 bases and J 3 bases, with 9 bases left between them. CDR3 in amino acids: CASSQELRSYEQYF. CDR3 coding DNA: TGCGCCAGCAGCCAAGAATTGCGGAGCTACGAGCAGTACTTC.

The chain has TRBV13 and TRBJ2-3; 14 bases fit TRBD2. V trimming: 6 bases; J trimming: 4 bases; junction bases outside the gene matches: 15. The CDR3 length is 19 residues. The germline gives CDR1 PRHDT, CDR2 FYEKMQ (reference sequence). The CDR3 coding sequence is TGTGCCAGCAGTTCAATCAAGTGGGGACTAGCGGGAGTCCCAGATACGCAGTATTTT. It codes for CASSSIKWGLAGVPDTQYF.

The chain uses TRBV15 and TRBJ2-7; weak D call: TRBD1 (6 bases). The germline V and J ends were trimmed by 7 bases and 3 bases, with 19 bases remaining between them. CDR1 and CDR2 from the germline V gene are LNHNV and YYDKDF (reference sequence). The CDR3 loop spans 15 amino acids. The DNA for the CDR3 is TGTGCCACCACCCCATCTGGGGGCAAGGGCTACGAGCAGTACTTC. Protein sequence: CATTPSGGKGYEQYF.

V usage is TRBV11-2 and J usage is TRBJ2-7, with no clear D. Germline CDR1 is SGHAT and CDR2 is FQNNGV. The CDR3 sequence is 13 residues long. The germline V and J ends were trimmed by 1 base and 3 bases, with 7 bases remaining between them. CDR3 protein: CASSLGVLYEQYF. The CDR3 DNA is TGTGCCAGCAGCTTAGGGGTCCTCTACGAGCAGTACTTC.

The rearrangement uses TRBV18 and TRBJ2-2, with D possibly matching TRBD2 (6 bases). The ends were cut back, 3 bases at V and 4 bases at J, with 15 bases in the middle. Germline CDR1 KGHSH, CDR2 LQKENI. The CDR3 is 16 amino acids. CDR3 DNA: TGTGCCAGCTCACCTCCGTCCGGGGGAGGCACCGGGGAGCTGTTTTTT. Its translation is CASSPPSGGGTGELFF.